Below, 5 T cell receptor beta chains from the same sample are listed, as sequenced in a study of post-analysis software for immune sequencing data. General study findings and limits: In patients, TRBV5-6, TRBV5-1 and TRBV20-1 belonged to four or five TRBV segments found more frequently than in controls.

TCR beta libraries were prepared from cDNA with unique molecular identifiers. TCRdb itself ran the PCR reads through MiXCR, one entry per CDR3 protein. The table includes hundreds of thousands of distinct CDR3 sequences, roughly 29% detected once. No antigen has been identified for these receptors. What was sequenced was blood. The receptors were sampled from a girl aged 5 to 17 with multiple sclerosis.

The sample holds a few counts of this clonotype. V usage is TRBV7-2 and J usage is TRBJ2-5; a weak D match, TRBD2 (5 bases). CDR3 length equals 13 residues. CDR1 and CDR2 from the germline V gene are SGHTA and FQGNSA. V lost 1 base to trimming and J lost 11 bases, with 14 bases between them. CDR3 loop: CASSLVGYGEQYF. The CDR3 nucleotides are TGTGCCAGCAGCTTAGTGGGCTATGGGGAGCAGTACTTC.

The chain joins TRBV4-1 to TRBJ2-5; the match to TRBD2 covers 7 bases. The V segment lost 0 bases and the J segment 11 bases; nucleotides outside the gene matches: 15. This CDR3 is 16 amino acids long. Germline loops: CDR1 MGHRA, CDR2 YSYEKL. This CDR3 is CASSQDLSAGYNEQYF. The CDR3 coding sequence is TGCGCCAGCAGCCAAGATCTATCAGCGGGGTACAATGAGCAGTACTTC.

This clonotype has only a few counts. This chain joins TRBV6-1 and TRBJ2-7; D possibly matches TRBD1 or TRBD2 (6 bases each). The CDR3 consists of 17 residues. Germline V lookup: CDR1 MNHNS, CDR2 SASEGT. With 5 bases removed from V and 7 bases from J, the gap between germline ends came to 27 bases. The CDR3 loop is CASSRPRVGGLYNEQYF. In DNA form, the CDR3 reads TGTGCCAGCAGTCGCCCCCGGGTGGGGGGCCTTTACAATGAGCAGTACTTC.

This clonotype turned up a few times. J is TRBJ2-1 and V is TRBV18; D unresolved. The V end lost 6 bases, the J end lost 0 bases, and 15 bases lay between the germline ends. The germline V gene has CDR1 KGHSH and CDR2 LQKENI. The CDR3 has 16 amino acids. CDR3 amino acids: CASSPRSASSYNEQFF. CDR3 sequence (DNA): TGTGCCAGCTCCCCAAGGTCCGCTAGCTCCTACAATGAGCAGTTCTTC.

This clonotype was seen more than once but under ten times. The chain recombines TRBV6-4 with TRBJ2-1; 9 nucleotides line up with TRBD2. Unmatched junction bases numbered 7, after V lost 2 bases and J lost 11 bases. The germline gives CDR1 MRHNA, CDR2 SNTAGT. The CDR3 has 14 residues. The chain's CDR3 is CASSDAIAGDKQFF. In DNA form, the CDR3 reads TGTGCCAGCAGTGACGCGATAGCGGGGGATAAGCAGTTCTTC.